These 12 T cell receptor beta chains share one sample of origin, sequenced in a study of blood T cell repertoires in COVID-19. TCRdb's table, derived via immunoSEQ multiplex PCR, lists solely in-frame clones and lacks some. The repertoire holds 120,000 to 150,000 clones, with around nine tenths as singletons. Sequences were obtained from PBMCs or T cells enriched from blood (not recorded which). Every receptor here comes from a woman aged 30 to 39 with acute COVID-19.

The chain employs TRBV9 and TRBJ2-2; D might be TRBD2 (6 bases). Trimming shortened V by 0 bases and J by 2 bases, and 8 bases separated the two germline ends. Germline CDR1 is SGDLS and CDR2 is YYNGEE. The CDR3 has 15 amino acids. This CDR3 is CASSVAGVNTGELFF. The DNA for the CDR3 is TGTGCCAGCAGCGTAGCGGGAGTCAACACCGGGGAGCTGTTTTTT.

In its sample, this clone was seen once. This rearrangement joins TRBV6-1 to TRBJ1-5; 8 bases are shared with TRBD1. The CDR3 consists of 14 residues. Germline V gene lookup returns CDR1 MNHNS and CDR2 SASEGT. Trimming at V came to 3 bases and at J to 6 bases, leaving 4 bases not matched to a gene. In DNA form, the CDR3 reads TGTGCCAGCAGTGATGGACAGGGCTTTCAGCCCCAGCATTTT. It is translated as CASSDGQGFQPQHF.

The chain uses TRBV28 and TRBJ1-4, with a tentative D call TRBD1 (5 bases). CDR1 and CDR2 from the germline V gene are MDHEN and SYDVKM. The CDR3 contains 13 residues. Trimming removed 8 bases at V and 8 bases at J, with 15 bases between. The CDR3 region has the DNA TGTGCCAGCCAGGGCGCTCTGCGCGAAAAACTGTTTTTT. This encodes CASQGALREKLFF.

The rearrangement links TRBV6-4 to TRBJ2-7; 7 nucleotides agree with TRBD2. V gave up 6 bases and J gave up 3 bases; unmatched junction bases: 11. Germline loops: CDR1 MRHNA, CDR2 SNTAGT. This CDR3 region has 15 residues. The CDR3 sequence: CASSDRAGEGYEQYF. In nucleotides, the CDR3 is TGTGCCAGCAGCGATAGGGCGGGAGAGGGCTACGAGCAGTACTTC.

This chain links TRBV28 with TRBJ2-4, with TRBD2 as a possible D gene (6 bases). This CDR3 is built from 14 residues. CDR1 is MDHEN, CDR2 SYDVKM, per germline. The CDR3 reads CATGLPLAKNIQYF. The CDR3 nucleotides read TGTGCTACGGGACTCCCCCTAGCCAAAAACATTCAGTACTTC.

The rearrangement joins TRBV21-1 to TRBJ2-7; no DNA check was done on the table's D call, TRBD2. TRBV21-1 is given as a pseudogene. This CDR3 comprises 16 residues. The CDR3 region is CASSQGLAGGSYEQYF. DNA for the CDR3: TGTGCCAGCAGCCAGGGGTTAGCGGGAGGGTCCTACGAGCAGTACTTC.

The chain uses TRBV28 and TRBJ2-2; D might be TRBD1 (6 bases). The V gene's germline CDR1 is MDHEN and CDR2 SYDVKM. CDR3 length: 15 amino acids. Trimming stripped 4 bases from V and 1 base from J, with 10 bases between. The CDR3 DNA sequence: TGTGCCAGCAGTTGGGACACTATGAACACCGGGGAGCTGTTTTTT. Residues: CASSWDTMNTGELFF.

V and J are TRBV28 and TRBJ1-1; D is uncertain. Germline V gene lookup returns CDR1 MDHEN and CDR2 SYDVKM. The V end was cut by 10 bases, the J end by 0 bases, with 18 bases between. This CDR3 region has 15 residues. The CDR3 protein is CATRTPAAMNTEAFF. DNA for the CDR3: TGTGCCACCCGCACCCCGGCAGCGATGAACACTGAAGCTTTCTTT.

As DNA, the CDR3 is TGCGCCAGCAGCTTGGATACTTACAGGGCGGCTGAAGCTTTCTTT. It codes for CASSLDTYRAAEAFF. The V call is TRBV5-1, the J call TRBJ1-1; maybe TRBD1 (6 bases). Trimming cost V 0 bases and J 6 bases, with 15 bases left between them. Germline V CDR1 and CDR2: SGHRS, YFSETQ. There are 15 residues in the CDR3.

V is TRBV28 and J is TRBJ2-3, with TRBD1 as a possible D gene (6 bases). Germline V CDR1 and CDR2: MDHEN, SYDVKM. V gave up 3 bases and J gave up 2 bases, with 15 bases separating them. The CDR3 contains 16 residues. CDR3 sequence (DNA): TGTGCCAGCAGTTTCCCCGGGACATACTACACAGATACGCAGTATTTT. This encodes CASSFPGTYYTDTQYF.

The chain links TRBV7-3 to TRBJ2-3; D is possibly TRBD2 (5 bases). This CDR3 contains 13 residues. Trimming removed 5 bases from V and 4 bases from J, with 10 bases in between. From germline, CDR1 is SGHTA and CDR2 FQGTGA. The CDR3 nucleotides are TGTGCCAGCAGCCGAGACGGGGCAGATACGCAGTATTTT. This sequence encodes CASSRDGADTQYF. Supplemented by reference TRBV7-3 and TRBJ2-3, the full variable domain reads GAGVSQTPSNKVTEKGKYVELRCDPISGHTALYWYRQSLGQGPEFLIYFQGTGAADDSGLPNDRFFAVRPEGSVSTLKIQRTERGDSAVYLCASSRDGADTQYFGPGTRLTVL.

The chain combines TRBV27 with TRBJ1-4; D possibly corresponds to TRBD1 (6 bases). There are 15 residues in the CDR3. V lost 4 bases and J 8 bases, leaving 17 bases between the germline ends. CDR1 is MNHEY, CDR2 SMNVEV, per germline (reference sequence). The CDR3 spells CASSSNRAGGEKLFF. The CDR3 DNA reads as TGTGCCAGCAGTTCAAACAGGGCGGGGGGCGAAAAACTGTTTTTT.